Listed below are T cell receptor beta chains from one sample, sequenced in a study of T cell responses to AZD1222 COVID-19 vaccine. TCRdb's table, derived via immunoSEQ multiplex PCR, lists solely in-frame clones and lacks some. This table has 120,000 to 150,000 clones, about 93% appearing once. This specimen consisted of peripheral blood, obtained on day 0 of AZD1222 vaccination. The receptors were sampled from an adult in good health. The CDR3 runs from the conserved cysteine through the conserved F or W. Fields, in order: V gene, D gene, clone size, J gene, CDR3 DNA, CDR3 protein. A D gene is named only where the DNA matches it firmly. Size tells how often a clone was seen (once, few, many) or the class of an expanded clone, and some rows leave it out.

v_call: TRBV11-2; d_call: -; clone_size: -; j_call: TRBJ1-6; cdr3_nt: TGTGCCAGCAGCGCGGGTGTTTCGGGCGGCTCACCCCTCCACTTT; cdr3_aa: CASSAGVSGGSPLHF
v_call: TRBV4-1; d_call: -; clone_size: -; j_call: TRBJ2-1; cdr3_nt: TGCGCCAGCGGACCCTTACGGGAGTGGCCCTACAATGAGCAGTTCTTC; cdr3_aa: CASGPLREWPYNEQFF
v_call: TRBV24-1; d_call: -; clone_size: -; j_call: TRBJ2-1; cdr3_nt: TGTGCCACCAGTGATTTGGAGAAGAATGAGCAGTTCTTC; cdr3_aa: CATSDLEKNEQFF
v_call: TRBV9; d_call: -; clone_size: -; j_call: TRBJ2-1; cdr3_nt: TGTGCCAGCAGCGTAGGTAGCGGCACCTACAATGAGCAGTTCTTC; cdr3_aa: CASSVGSGTYNEQFF
v_call: TRBV11-2; d_call: TRBD1; clone_size: -; j_call: TRBJ1-1; cdr3_nt: TGTGCCAGCAGCCTCCGACAGGGTACATCGACTGAAGCTTTCTTT; cdr3_aa: CASSLRQGTSTEAFF
v_call: TRBV12-5; d_call: TRBD1; clone_size: -; j_call: TRBJ1-5; cdr3_nt: TGTGCTAGTGGTTTTATCAGGGGGGATCAGCCCCAGCATTTT; cdr3_aa: CASGFIRGDQPQHF
v_call: TRBV5-1; d_call: TRBD1; clone_size: -; j_call: TRBJ1-5; cdr3_nt: TGCGCCAGCAGCTTGGGGCTGGGGCAGGGGGGCCAGCCCCAGCATTTT; cdr3_aa: CASSLGLGQGGQPQHF
v_call: TRBV14; d_call: -; clone_size: -; j_call: TRBJ2-6; cdr3_nt: TGTGCCAGCAGCCAGGCTAACTCTGGGGCCAACGTCCTGACTTTC; cdr3_aa: CASSQANSGANVLTF
v_call: TRBV11-2; d_call: -; clone_size: -; j_call: TRBJ1-4; cdr3_nt: TGTGCCAGCAGTCAAATCGGGGAGGTTAATGAAAAACTGTTTTTT; cdr3_aa: CASSQIGEVNEKLFF
v_call: TRBV3-1/TRBV3-2; d_call: -; clone_size: -; j_call: TRBJ2-7; cdr3_nt: TGTGCCAGCAGCCCCACAGGGAGCGAGCAGTACTTC; cdr3_aa: CASSPTGSEQYF
v_call: TRBV11-2; d_call: -; clone_size: -; j_call: TRBJ2-4; cdr3_nt: TGTGCCAGCAGCATTAATAATCTAGCCAAAAACATTCAGTACTTC; cdr3_aa: CASSINNLAKNIQYF
v_call: TRBV6-1; d_call: -; clone_size: -; j_call: TRBJ2-1; cdr3_nt: TGTGCCAGCAGCGAACGTTTACTAGGGCGGGACAATGAGCAGTTCTTC; cdr3_aa: CASSERLLGRDNEQFF
v_call: TRBV7-3; d_call: TRBD1; clone_size: -; j_call: TRBJ1-2; cdr3_nt: TGTGCCAGCAGCGCCGGGACAGGGGCGGAGGGCTACACCTTC; cdr3_aa: CASSAGTGAEGYTF
v_call: TRBV12-3/TRBV12-4; d_call: -; clone_size: -; j_call: TRBJ2-1; cdr3_nt: TGTGCCAGCAGCGCCCTGATCCTAGCTGAGCAGTTCTTC; cdr3_aa: CASSALILAEQFF
v_call: TRBV6-2/TRBV6-3; d_call: TRBD2; clone_size: -; j_call: TRBJ2-5; cdr3_nt: TGTGCCAGCAGTTCCGTGGGCGGGAGAATCGAGACCCAGTACTTC; cdr3_aa: CASSSVGGRIETQYF
v_call: TRBV6-6; d_call: -; clone_size: -; j_call: TRBJ1-2; cdr3_nt: TGTGCCAGCACCTTAGTGGGGCAGGGGTTAGGCTATGGCTACACCTTC; cdr3_aa: CASTLVGQGLGYGYTF
v_call: TRBV19; d_call: -; clone_size: once; j_call: TRBJ1-1; cdr3_nt: TGTGCCAGTAGTCCCATCGGACAGCTGAACACTGAAGCTTTCTTT; cdr3_aa: CASSPIGQLNTEAFF
v_call: TRBV6-2/TRBV6-3; d_call: -; clone_size: -; j_call: TRBJ2-3; cdr3_nt: TGTGCCAGCAGTTACTCCGATTTTGAGTACGCAGATACGCAGTATTTT; cdr3_aa: CASSYSDFEYADTQYF
v_call: TRBV7-2; d_call: TRBD1; clone_size: once; j_call: TRBJ1-4; cdr3_nt: TGTGCCAGCACCCAGGGGGGGGCGGATGAAAAACTGTTTTTT; cdr3_aa: CASTQGGADEKLFF
v_call: TRBV4-1; d_call: -; clone_size: -; j_call: TRBJ2-1; cdr3_nt: TGCGCCAGCAGCCGGTCCTGGGGGGACTTCAATGAGCAGTTCTTC; cdr3_aa: CASSRSWGDFNEQFF
v_call: TRBV13; d_call: -; clone_size: -; j_call: TRBJ1-1; cdr3_nt: TGTGCCAGCCAGCTTGAACATTGGGGAAGTAGCACTGAAGCTTTCTTT; cdr3_aa: CASQLEHWGSSTEAFF
v_call: TRBV6-5; d_call: -; clone_size: -; j_call: TRBJ1-1; cdr3_nt: TGTGCCAGCAGCGTAACAGGGTTTCAGGACACTGAAGCTTTCTTT; cdr3_aa: CASSVTGFQDTEAFF
v_call: TRBV10-3; d_call: -; clone_size: once; j_call: TRBJ2-7; cdr3_nt: TGTGCCATCAGTGTCCGGGAGTCGGACGAGCAGTACTTC; cdr3_aa: CAISVRESDEQYF
v_call: TRBV9; d_call: -; clone_size: -; j_call: TRBJ2-7; cdr3_nt: TGTGCCAGCAGCGTATCCGGGAACTCCTACGAGCAGTACTTC; cdr3_aa: CASSVSGNSYEQYF
v_call: TRBV5-1; d_call: -; clone_size: -; j_call: TRBJ1-2; cdr3_nt: TGCGCCAGCAGCGTCCGGGACCTCGAGGGCTACACCTTC; cdr3_aa: CASSVRDLEGYTF
v_call: TRBV7-8; d_call: -; clone_size: -; j_call: TRBJ2-7; cdr3_nt: TGTGCCAGCAGCCCACTTTGGGAGCCGCAGTACTTC; cdr3_aa: CASSPLWEPQYF
v_call: TRBV4-3; d_call: -; clone_size: -; j_call: TRBJ1-4; cdr3_nt: TGCGCCAGCAGCCAGGGGGGGTCAGGAAAACTGTTTTTT; cdr3_aa: CASSQGGSGKLFF
v_call: TRBV6-2/TRBV6-3; d_call: -; clone_size: -; j_call: TRBJ1-1; cdr3_nt: TGTGCCAGCAGTTACCAGGGATCGGCTGAAGCTTTCTTT; cdr3_aa: CASSYQGSAEAFF
v_call: TRBV6-5; d_call: -; clone_size: once; j_call: TRBJ1-2; cdr3_nt: TGTGCCAGCAGTTACTCCAGGGAGCCTAACTATGGTTACACCTTC; cdr3_aa: CASSYSREPNYGYTF
v_call: TRBV19; d_call: -; clone_size: -; j_call: TRBJ2-5; cdr3_nt: TGTGCCAGTAGTTCGAGGGGGGAGACCCAGTACTTC; cdr3_aa: CASSSRGETQYF
v_call: TRBV7-2; d_call: -; clone_size: -; j_call: TRBJ2-7; cdr3_nt: TGTGCCAGCAGCTTAGATCGGGACCGCTACGAGCAGTACTTC; cdr3_aa: CASSLDRDRYEQYF
v_call: TRBV28; d_call: -; clone_size: -; j_call: TRBJ1-5; cdr3_nt: TGTGCCAGCAGTCCCCCCAGGGGGCCCCAGCATTTT; cdr3_aa: CASSPPRGPQHF
v_call: TRBV7-9; d_call: -; clone_size: -; j_call: TRBJ2-5; cdr3_nt: TGTGCCAGCAGCCCACCGTACCAAGAGACCCAGTACTTC; cdr3_aa: CASSPPYQETQYF
v_call: TRBV7-9; d_call: TRBD2; clone_size: -; j_call: TRBJ2-1; cdr3_nt: TGTGCCAGCAGCTATACTAGCGGGTTCTACAATGAGCAGTTCTTC; cdr3_aa: CASSYTSGFYNEQFF
v_call: TRBV6-1; d_call: -; clone_size: -; j_call: TRBJ2-7; cdr3_nt: TGTGCCAGCAGTGAAGGGCTCAAGAGCTCCTACGAGCAGTACTTC; cdr3_aa: CASSEGLKSSYEQYF
v_call: TRBV4-2; d_call: -; clone_size: -; j_call: TRBJ1-6; cdr3_nt: TGTGCCAGCAGCCCCCCCAGCGGGGTACCTTCACCCCTCCACTTT; cdr3_aa: CASSPPSGVPSPLHF
v_call: TRBV7-2; d_call: -; clone_size: -; j_call: TRBJ2-1; cdr3_nt: TGTGCCAGCAGCCCCCTATTGTCTCAGGGAGAGCAGTTCTTC; cdr3_aa: CASSPLLSQGEQFF
v_call: TRBV9; d_call: TRBD2; clone_size: few; j_call: TRBJ2-5; cdr3_nt: TGTGCCAGCAGCGTTGGGAGGACTAGCGGGCTGCAAGAGACCCAGTACTTC; cdr3_aa: CASSVGRTSGLQETQYF
v_call: TRBV28; d_call: -; clone_size: once; j_call: TRBJ1-2; cdr3_nt: TGTGCCAGCAGTTTCGGGGCCGCGAACTATGGCTACACCTTC; cdr3_aa: CASSFGAANYGYTF
v_call: TRBV11-2; d_call: -; clone_size: -; j_call: TRBJ1-1; cdr3_nt: TGTGCCAGCAGCACCCCGGGGAACACTGAAGCTTTCTTT; cdr3_aa: CASSTPGNTEAFF
v_call: TRBV7-9; d_call: TRBD1; clone_size: -; j_call: TRBJ1-2; cdr3_nt: TGTGCCAGCAGCTCGGACAGGTTCTATGGCTACACCTTC; cdr3_aa: CASSSDRFYGYTF
v_call: TRBV28; d_call: -; clone_size: -; j_call: TRBJ1-2; cdr3_nt: TGTGCCAGCAGTTTCCAGGGCCCCCCATATGGCTACACCTTC; cdr3_aa: CASSFQGPPYGYTF
v_call: TRBV5-4; d_call: -; clone_size: -; j_call: TRBJ1-4; cdr3_nt: TGTGCCAGCAGCTTGGGGGGGGGCCGGACTAATGAAAAACTGTTTTTT; cdr3_aa: CASSLGGGRTNEKLFF
v_call: TRBV11-3; d_call: TRBD2; clone_size: -; j_call: TRBJ2-1; cdr3_nt: TGTGCCAGCAGCTCCATAACTAGCGGGAGGCGGGATGAGCAGTTCTTC; cdr3_aa: CASSSITSGRRDEQFF
v_call: TRBV7-9; d_call: -; clone_size: -; j_call: TRBJ1-5; cdr3_nt: TGTGCCAGCAGCTCCATCGCAGGGGACCAGCCCCAGCATTTT; cdr3_aa: CASSSIAGDQPQHF
v_call: TRBV15; d_call: -; clone_size: -; j_call: TRBJ1-1; cdr3_nt: TGTGCCACCAGCAGGGCGGGACGACTGAACACTGAAGCTTTCTTT; cdr3_aa: CATSRAGRLNTEAFF
v_call: TRBV15; d_call: -; clone_size: -; j_call: TRBJ2-7; cdr3_nt: TGTGCCACCAGCAGAGGATCCCTAGGGGAGCAGTACTTC; cdr3_aa: CATSRGSLGEQYF
v_call: TRBV28; d_call: -; clone_size: -; j_call: TRBJ1-2; cdr3_nt: TGTGCCAGCAGGACCTCGGGACATAACTATGGCTACACCTTC; cdr3_aa: CASRTSGHNYGYTF
v_call: TRBV5-6; d_call: -; clone_size: -; j_call: TRBJ2-5; cdr3_nt: TGTGCCAGCAGCTTGGTCGACAGGGAGGGCCAAGAGACCCAGTACTTC; cdr3_aa: CASSLVDREGQETQYF
v_call: TRBV5-1; d_call: -; clone_size: -; j_call: TRBJ2-1; cdr3_nt: TGCGCCACCCGAGTAGCTGGCGATGAGCAGTTCTTC; cdr3_aa: CATRVAGDEQFF